This record covers a single T cell receptor (beta chain). The sample belongs to a study of T cell responses to AZD1222 COVID-19 vaccine. TCRdb's copy holds only in-frame clones and misses some; the assay was immunoSEQ multiplex PCR. The sample shows fewer than 200,000 clones, 88% of them seen only once. The CDR3 length is 14 residues. Trimming removed 1 base at V and 2 bases at J, with 6 bases between. Germline values: CDR1 LNHNV, CDR2 YYDKDF (reference sequence). The sample consisted of peripheral blood, taken 28 days after the second AZD1222 dose. The genes are TRBV15 and TRBJ1-5; D remains unclear. The receptor comes from an adult who received the AZD1222 COVID-19 vaccine. The CDR3 region has the DNA TGTGCCACCAGCAGAGGTGGGGGCAATCAGCCCCAGCATTTT. Translated, it gives CATSRGGGNQPQHF. Full variable domain (rest looked up from reference TRBV15 and TRBJ1-5): DAMVIQNPRYQVTQFGKPVTLSCSQTLNHNVMYWYQQKSSQAPKLLFHYYDKDFNNEADTPDNFQSRRPNTSFCFLDIRSPGLGDTAMYLCATSRGGGNQPQHFGDGTRLSIL.